A single sample gave rise to the 11 T cell receptor beta chains below, sequenced in a study of OX40 agonist ivuxolimab in advanced cancers. Repertoires were generated with immunoSEQ multiplex PCR, while TCRdb's copy carries only in-frame clones and drops some. The sample has tens of thousands of clones, approximately 83% seen once; the top ten hold 3.5% to 5%. Sample: CD4+ or CD8+ T cells sorted from blood, taken in a trial of the OX40 agonist ivuxolimab. Receptor source: an adult with an advanced solid tumor such as melanoma, head and neck, liver or kidney cancer.

CDR3 loop: CASSFARSVNSSGANVLTF. In DNA, the CDR3 is TGTGCCAGCAGTTTTGCGAGGTCAGTAAATTCGTCTGGGGCCAACGTCCTGACTTTC. This chain links TRBV28 with TRBJ2-6; D gene unclear. Trimming took off 3 bases at V and 1 base at J, with 19 bases between the two ends. The CDR3 loop spans 19 amino acids. Germline V gives CDR1 MDHEN, CDR2 SYDVKM.

The rearrangement uses TRBV2 and TRBJ2-2, with D tentatively TRBD1 (6 bases). The V end was cut by 7 bases, the J end by 7 bases, with 16 bases between. CDR1 SNHLY and CDR2 FYNNEI come from the germline V gene. The CDR3 has 14 amino acids. CDR3 amino acids: CASNLQGLGGELFF. The DNA of the CDR3 is TGTGCCAGCAATTTACAGGGATTGGGCGGGGAGCTGTTTTTT.

J is TRBJ2-5 and V is TRBV6-1; D gene ambiguous. Trimming took 6 bases from V and 5 from J, leaving 7 bases between them. Germline V gene sequence: CDR1 MNHNS, CDR2 SASEGT. The CDR3 runs to 11 residues. The CDR3 loop reads CASREWETQYF. DNA of the CDR3: TGTGCCAGCAGGGAGTGGGAGACCCAGTACTTC.

This chain links TRBV19 with TRBJ1-2; D unresolved. The CDR3 is 14 residues long. Trimming shortened V by 5 bases and J by 4 bases, and 14 bases separated the two germline ends. In germline, CDR1 is LNHDA, CDR2 SQIVND (reference sequence). CDR3 DNA sequence: TGTGCCAGTAGTTCTCTTGGAGATCTCTATGGCTACACCTTC. Its protein is CASSSLGDLYGYTF.

This sequence joins TRBV2 and TRBJ1-5; D uncertain. The V gene lost 2 bases and the J gene lost 4 bases, with 9 bases spanning the gap. Germline V gene data show CDR1 as SNHLY and CDR2 as FYNNEI. The CDR3 totals 14 residues. In DNA form, the CDR3 reads TGTGCCAGCAGTGAAAGTTCTTATAATCAGCCCCAGCATTTT. Its translation is CASSESSYNQPQHF.

This chain uses TRBV6-5 with TRBJ1-2, with D uncertain. Germline-derived CDR1 and CDR2 are MNHEY and SVGAGI. Trimming left V 7 bases short and J 3 bases short, with 15 bases between. The CDR3 runs 14 residues. CDR3 amino acids: CASNRAGGDYGYTF. For the CDR3, the DNA is TGTGCCAGCAATCGAGCCGGCGGAGACTATGGCTACACCTTC.

The chain is built from TRBV6-6 and TRBJ2-5, with 7 nucleotides matching TRBD1. This CDR3 has 13 residues. From germline, CDR1 is MNHNY and CDR2 SVGAGI (reference sequence). V was clipped by 6 bases and J by 2 bases; unmatched bases: 3. CDR3 sequence reads: CASRGQFQETQYF. The CDR3 DNA sequence: TGTGCCAGCAGGGGACAGTTTCAAGAGACCCAGTACTTC.

The chain combines TRBV20-1 with TRBJ1-2; 7 bases align to TRBD1. The CDR3 covers 11 residues. Germline V lookup: CDR1 DFQATT, CDR2 SNEGSKA (reference sequence). CDR3 nucleotides: TGCAGCGTTCCAGGGGGGCCTGGCTACACCTTC. It translates to CSVPGGPGYTF.

This clone was observed a few times. The rearrangement links TRBV2 to TRBJ1-2; D call uncertain. CDR3 length: 13 amino acids. The ends were cut back, 8 bases at V and 7 bases at J, with 17 bases in the middle. The germline CDR1 and CDR2 sequences are SNHLY and FYNNEI. This CDR3 is CASCWGGVSGYTF. The CDR3 DNA sequence: TGTGCCAGCTGTTGGGGAGGCGTATCTGGCTACACCTTC.

The chain has TRBV7-2 and TRBJ2-3, with unresolved D. CDR1 and CDR2 (germline): SGHTA, FQGNSA. Trimming took off 1 base at V and 0 bases at J, with 8 bases between the two ends. This CDR3 region has 15 residues. This CDR3 is CASSLEGSSTDTQYF. The CDR3 DNA follows: TGTGCCAGCAGCTTAGAAGGTTCTAGCACAGATACGCAGTATTTT.

The rearrangement links TRBV19 to TRBJ1-5, with D unresolved. V lost 3 bases to trimming and J lost 6 bases, with 18 bases between them. In germline, CDR1 is LNHDA, CDR2 SQIVND (reference sequence). There are 16 residues in the CDR3. The CDR3 here is CASSIIDPDGSQPQHF. Here the CDR3 DNA reads TGTGCCAGTAGTATCATTGACCCCGACGGAAGTCAGCCCCAGCATTTT.